Following are 15 T cell receptor beta chains from one sample sequenced in a study of Ad26.COV2.S vaccination and SARS-CoV-2 variants. Treatment reported: around 19 received Ad26.COV2.S at low or high dose, single or two shots; about 5 received placebo; per-sample allocation not given. Material that was analyzed had been drawn on day 63 after the first vaccine or placebo injection. Sequencing used immunoSEQ multiplex PCR; TCRdb keeps in-frame clones, though not all of them. The sample holds 300,000 to 350,000 clones, roughly 88% seen once. Sequenced material: peripheral blood, taken in a trial of Ad26.COV2.S vaccine versus placebo. The receptors derive from a person between 18 and 65 years old who received the Ad26.COV2.S COVID-19 vaccine or a placebo.

This chain joins TRBV7-9 and TRBJ2-2; unclear D gene. Germline-derived CDR1 and CDR2 are SEHNR and FQNEAQ (reference sequence). V lost 3 bases and J lost 6, with 2 bases in between. This CDR3 region has 11 residues. The CDR3 loop reads CASSFPGELFF. The CDR3 nucleotides read TGTGCCAGCAGCTTCCCCGGGGAGCTGTTTTTT.

V gene TRBV6-5 combines with J gene TRBJ1-4; possible D gene TRBD1, 6 bases. The germline V and J ends were trimmed by 6 bases and 7 bases, with 18 bases remaining between them. Germline V lookup: CDR1 MNHEY, CDR2 SVGAGI. The CDR3 extends over 15 amino acids. DNA for the CDR3: TGTGCCAGCAGAGGTATACAGGGTTCGGGTGAAAAACTGTTTTTT. Residues: CASRGIQGSGEKLFF.

J is TRBJ1-2 and V is TRBV27, with D unclear. This CDR3 has 15 residues. Germline V CDR1 and CDR2: MNHEY, SMNVEV (reference sequence). The V end lost 6 bases, the J end lost 4 bases, and 18 bases lay between the germline ends. CDR3 protein: CASSPWSLSSYGYTF. The CDR3 nucleotides are TGTGCCAGCAGCCCATGGTCGTTATCGAGCTATGGCTACACCTTC.

The V gene is TRBV13, the J gene TRBJ2-3, with 9 bases that match TRBD2. The CDR3 totals 17 residues. Unmatched junction bases numbered 7, after V lost 0 bases and J lost 3 bases. The germline V gene has CDR1 PRHDT and CDR2 FYEKMQ (reference sequence). CDR3 region: CASSLGRGTSLTDTQYF. The CDR3 coding sequence is TGTGCCAGCAGCTTAGGACGGGGGACTAGCTTAACAGATACGCAGTATTTT.

The V and J genes are TRBV6-2 or TRBV6-3 and TRBJ2-3; 9 bases are shared with TRBD2. Germline V gives CDR1 MNHEY, CDR2 SVGEGT. The ends lost 0 bases at V and 4 bases at J; junction bases unmatched: 17. The CDR3 has 20 residues. CDR3 amino acids: CASSYSTSQSRGGRSDTQYF. The CDR3 nucleotides read TGTGCCAGCAGTTACTCGACCTCTCAATCGCGGGGGGGCCGGTCAGATACGCAGTATTTT.

V gene TRBV11-3 combines with J gene TRBJ2-3; 12 positions match TRBD2. This CDR3 region has 15 residues. CDR1 is SGHNT, CDR2 YENEEA, per germline. With V trimmed by 5 bases and J by 5 bases, 5 bases remained unmatched. The DNA for the CDR3 is TGTGCCAGCAGCCTCCGGACTAGCGGGAAAGATACGCAGTATTTT. Amino acid sequence: CASSLRTSGKDTQYF.

The CDR3 bases are TGTGCCACCAGCAGAGATACAACAGGGAGCAATCAGCCCCAGCATTTT. This gives the protein CATSRDTTGSNQPQHF. This chain connects TRBV15 to TRBJ1-5; tentative D call: TRBD1 (6 bases). The length of the CDR3 is 16 residues. Germline assignment: CDR1 LNHNV and CDR2 YYDKDF (reference sequence). Trimming removed 0 bases from V and 1 base from J, with 10 bases in between.

The chain recombines TRBV7-6 with TRBJ2-1, with D possibly TRBD2 on 6 matching bases. Germline V gene data show CDR1 as SGHVS and CDR2 as FNYEAQ. V was clipped by 2 bases and J by 6 bases, with 17 bases between them. The CDR3 sequence is 16 residues long. CDR3 sequence: CASSLLGGMEINEQFF. CDR3 bases: TGTGCCAGCAGCTTACTTGGGGGGATGGAGATCAATGAGCAGTTCTTC.

This clone appeared a single time. The CDR3: CASSVADMNTEAFF. Written as DNA, the CDR3 is TGTGCCAGCAGCGTAGCGGACATGAACACTGAAGCTTTCTTT. The rearrangement links TRBV9 to TRBJ1-1; weak D call: TRBD1 (5 bases). In germline, CDR1 is SGDLS, CDR2 YYNGEE. Trimming stripped 0 bases from V and 0 bases from J, with 6 bases between. The CDR3 runs 14 residues. Full variable domain (remainder filled in from reference TRBV9 and TRBJ1-1): DSGVTQTPKHLITATGQRVTLRCSPRSGDLSVYWYQQSLDQGLQFLIQYYNGEERAKGNILERFSAQQFPDLHSELNLSSLELGDSALYFCASSVADMNTEAFFGQGTRLTVV.

The CDR3 region is CAWSVFGDEKLFF. In nucleotides, the CDR3 is TGTGCCTGGAGTGTATTCGGGGATGAAAAACTGTTTTTT. The gene calls are TRBV30 and TRBJ1-4; D unclear. V lost 0 bases to trimming and J lost 6 bases, with 8 bases between them. Germline CDR1 and CDR2: GTSNPN and SVGIG (reference sequence). The CDR3 loop spans 13 amino acids.

The gene calls are TRBV29-1 and TRBJ1-2; D not certain. CDR3 size: 10 residues. Trimming stripped 3 bases from V and 6 bases from J, with 5 bases between. Germline CDR1 and CDR2: SQVTM and ANQGSEA. CDR3 nucleotide sequence: TGCAGCGTTGAGGGGAATGGCTACACCTTC. Amino acid sequence: CSVEGNGYTF.

This chain connects TRBV4-1 to TRBJ1-1; possible D gene TRBD1, 5 bases. The CDR3 is 13 residues long. In germline, CDR1 is MGHRA, CDR2 YSYEKL. Trimming removed 4 bases from V and 3 bases from J, with 9 bases in between. The CDR3 DNA sequence: TGCGCCAGCAGCCGCATACAGGACACTGAAGCTTTCTTT. Protein sequence: CASSRIQDTEAFF.

The rearrangement links TRBV6-5 to TRBJ2-1; 11 bases match TRBD2. J was trimmed by 4 bases and V by 6 bases; bases with no gene match: 5. Germline assignment: CDR1 MNHEY and CDR2 SVGAGI. The CDR3 covers 15 residues. This chain's CDR3 is CASSSIAGGYNEQFF. CDR3 DNA: TGTGCCAGCAGCTCTATAGCGGGAGGGTACAATGAGCAGTTCTTC.

V usage is TRBV19 and J usage is TRBJ2-1; 9 bases map to TRBD1. Trimming at V came to 4 bases and at J to 6 bases, leaving 1 base not matched to a gene. Germline V gene sequence: CDR1 LNHDA, CDR2 SQIVND (reference sequence). The length of the CDR3 is 13 residues. The chain's CDR3 is CASSTGQGNEQFF. The DNA for the CDR3 is TGTGCCAGTAGTACGGGACAGGGCAATGAGCAGTTCTTC.

The sample holds one count of this clone. The chain links TRBV6-6 to TRBJ1-1, with D possibly TRBD1 on 5 matching bases. Germline lookup yields CDR1 MNHNY and CDR2 SVGAGI (reference sequence). V was trimmed by 5 bases and J by 7 bases, leaving 29 bases between them. The length of the CDR3 is 18 residues. In DNA form, the CDR3 reads TGTGCCAGCAGTCCCAACCCCCTGTTTGGGGGAAACGGGGGTGAAGCTTTCTTT. Protein: CASSPNPLFGGNGGEAFF.